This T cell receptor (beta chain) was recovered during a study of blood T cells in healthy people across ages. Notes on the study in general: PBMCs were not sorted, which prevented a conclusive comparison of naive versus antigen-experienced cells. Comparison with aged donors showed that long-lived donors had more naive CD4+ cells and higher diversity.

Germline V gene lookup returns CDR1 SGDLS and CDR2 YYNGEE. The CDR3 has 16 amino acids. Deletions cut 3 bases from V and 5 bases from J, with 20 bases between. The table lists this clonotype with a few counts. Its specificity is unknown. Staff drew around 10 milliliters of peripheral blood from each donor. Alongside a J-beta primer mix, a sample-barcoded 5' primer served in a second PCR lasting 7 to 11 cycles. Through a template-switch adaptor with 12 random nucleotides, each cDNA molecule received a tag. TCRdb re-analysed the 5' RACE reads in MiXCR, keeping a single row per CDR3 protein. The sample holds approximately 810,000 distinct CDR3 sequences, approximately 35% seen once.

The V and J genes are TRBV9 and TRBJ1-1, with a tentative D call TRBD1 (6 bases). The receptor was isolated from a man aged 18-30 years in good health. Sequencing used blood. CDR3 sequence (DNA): TGTGCCAGCAGCGCACCAATTTCCCAGGGGCGGACTGAAGCTTTCTTT. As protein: CASSAPISQGRTEAFF.